Detailed here is one T cell receptor beta chain. The antigen is unknown. The CDR3 covers 15 residues. V was trimmed by 3 bases and J by 3 bases, leaving 11 bases between them. The germline V gene encodes CDR1 SGHNT and CDR2 YENEEA. These data are taken from a study of identifying expanded T cells in peripheral blood. No infections or other immune events were documented during collection. Sequencing was performed with immunoSEQ multiplex PCR; in TCRdb, only in-frame clones are kept and a portion is missing. The sample carries just over 90,000 clones, approximately 91% recorded once. The study, taken as a whole, reports: Approximately two-week clone count variance significantly increased as total template count grew. Technical replicates showed about 1.2 changed clones; roughly two weeks 15 to 20; four weeks 19.

Sequencing was done on a sample of blood. The V and J genes are TRBV11-3 and TRBJ2-2, with D perhaps TRBD1 (5 bases). The sequence was obtained from a person between 18 and 69 years old in good health. CDR3 sequence reads: CASSFGDSYTGELFF. The CDR3 DNA is TGTGCCAGCAGCTTCGGTGACAGCTACACCGGGGAGCTGTTTTTT.